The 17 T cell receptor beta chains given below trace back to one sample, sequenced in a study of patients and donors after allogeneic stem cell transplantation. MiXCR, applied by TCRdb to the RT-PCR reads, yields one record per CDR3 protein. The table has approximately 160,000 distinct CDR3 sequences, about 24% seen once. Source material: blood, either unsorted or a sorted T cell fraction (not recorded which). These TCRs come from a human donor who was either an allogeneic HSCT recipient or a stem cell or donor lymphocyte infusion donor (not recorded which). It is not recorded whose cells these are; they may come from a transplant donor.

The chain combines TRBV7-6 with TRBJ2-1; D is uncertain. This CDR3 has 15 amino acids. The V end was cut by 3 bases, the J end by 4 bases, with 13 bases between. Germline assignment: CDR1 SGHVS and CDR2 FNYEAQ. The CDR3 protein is CASSLELTYYNEQFF. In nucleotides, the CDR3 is TGTGCCAGCAGCTTGGAATTAACCTATTACAATGAGCAGTTCTTC.

The DNA for the CDR3 is TGCAGTGCTAGAGTGGATAACATGAACACTGAAGCTTTCTTT. This gives the protein CSARVDNMNTEAFF. The rearrangement links TRBV20-1 to TRBJ1-1, with D unresolved. Trimming stripped 1 base from V and 0 bases from J, with 9 bases between. Germline loops: CDR1 DFQATT, CDR2 SNEGSKA (reference sequence). This CDR3 region has 14 residues.

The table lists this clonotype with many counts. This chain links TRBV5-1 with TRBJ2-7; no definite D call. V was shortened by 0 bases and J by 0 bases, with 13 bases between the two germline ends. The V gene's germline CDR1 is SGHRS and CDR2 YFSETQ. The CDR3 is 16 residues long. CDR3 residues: CASSLGVQPNSYEQYF. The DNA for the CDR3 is TGCGCCAGCAGCTTGGGTGTTCAGCCAAACTCCTACGAGCAGTACTTC. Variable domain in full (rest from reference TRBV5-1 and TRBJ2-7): KAGVTQTPRYLIKTRGQQVTLSCSPISGHRSVSWYQQTPGQGLQFLFEYFSETQRNKGNFPGRFSGRQFSNSRSEMNVSTLELGDSALYLCASSLGVQPNSYEQYFGPGTRLTVT.

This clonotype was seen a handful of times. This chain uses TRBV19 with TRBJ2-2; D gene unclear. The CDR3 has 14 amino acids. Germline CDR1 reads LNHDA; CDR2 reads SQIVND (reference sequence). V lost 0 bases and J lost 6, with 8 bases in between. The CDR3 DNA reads TGTGCCAGTAGTATAGATTGGGCAGCCGGGGAGCTGTTTTTT. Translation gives CASSIDWAAGELFF.

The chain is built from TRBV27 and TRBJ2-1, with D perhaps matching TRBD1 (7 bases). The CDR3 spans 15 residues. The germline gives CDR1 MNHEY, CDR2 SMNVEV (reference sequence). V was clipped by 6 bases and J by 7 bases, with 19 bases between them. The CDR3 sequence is CASSEPGGPSNEQFF. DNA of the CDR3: TGTGCCAGCAGCGAACCAGGGGGGCCAAGTAATGAGCAGTTCTTC.

The CDR3 DNA reads TGTGCCAGCAGTTTCCTTAACCAGTGGGAGACCCAGTACTTC. Protein: CASSFLNQWETQYF. The chain combines TRBV6-2 or TRBV6-3 with TRBJ2-5; D unclear. CDR3 size: 14 residues. CDR1 is MNHEY, CDR2 SVGEGT, per germline. V was trimmed by 4 bases and J by 5 bases, leaving 14 bases between them.

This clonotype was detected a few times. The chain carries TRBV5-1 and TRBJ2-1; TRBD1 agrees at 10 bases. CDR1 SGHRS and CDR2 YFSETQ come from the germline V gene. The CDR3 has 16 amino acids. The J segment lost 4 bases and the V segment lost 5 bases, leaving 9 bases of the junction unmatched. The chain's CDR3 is CASSHKDRGVYNEQFF. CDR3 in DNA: TGCGCCAGCAGTCATAAGGACAGGGGGGTATACAATGAGCAGTTCTTC.

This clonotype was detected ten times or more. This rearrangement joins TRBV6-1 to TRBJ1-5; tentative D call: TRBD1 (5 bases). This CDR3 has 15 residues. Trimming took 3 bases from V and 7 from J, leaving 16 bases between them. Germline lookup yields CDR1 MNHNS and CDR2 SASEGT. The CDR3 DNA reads TGTGCCAGCAGTGAGCGGGGCCAACTTGGACAGCCCCAGCATTTT. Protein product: CASSERGQLGQPQHF.

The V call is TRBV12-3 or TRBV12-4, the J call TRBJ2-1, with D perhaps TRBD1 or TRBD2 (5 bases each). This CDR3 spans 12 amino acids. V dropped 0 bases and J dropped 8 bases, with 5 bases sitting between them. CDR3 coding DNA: TGTGCCAGCAGTTTAGCGGGACATGAGCAGTTCTTC. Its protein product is CASSLAGHEQFF.

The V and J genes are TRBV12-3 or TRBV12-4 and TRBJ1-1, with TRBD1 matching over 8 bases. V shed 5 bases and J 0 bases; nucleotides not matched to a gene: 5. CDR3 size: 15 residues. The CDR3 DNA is TGTGCCAGCAGTCGACAGGGGTGGTTGAACACTGAAGCTTTCTTT. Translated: CASSRQGWLNTEAFF.

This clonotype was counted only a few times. The CDR3 reads CASSLGGLAGYYQETQYF. The CDR3 DNA reads as TGTGCCAGCAGCTTAGGAGGCCTAGCGGGATATTACCAAGAGACCCAGTACTTC. The chain couples TRBV7-8 to TRBJ2-5; 9 positions agree with TRBD2. The CDR3 is 18 amino acids. Germline CDR1 SGHVS, CDR2 FQNEAQ. The V and J ends lost 1 base and 0 bases, in that order; junction bases with no gene match: 9. Full variable domain (remainder filled in from reference TRBV7-8 and TRBJ2-5): GAGVSQSPRYKVAKRGQDVALRCDPISGHVSLFWYQQALGQGPEFLTYFQNEAQLDKSGLPSDRFFAERPEGSVSTLKIQRTQQEDSAVYLCASSLGGLAGYYQETQYFGPGTRLLVL.

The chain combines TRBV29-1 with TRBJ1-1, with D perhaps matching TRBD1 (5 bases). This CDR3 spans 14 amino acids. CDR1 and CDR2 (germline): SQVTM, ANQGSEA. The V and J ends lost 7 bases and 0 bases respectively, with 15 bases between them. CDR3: CSGGGWGVNTEAFF. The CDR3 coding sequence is TGCAGCGGGGGCGGGTGGGGTGTGAACACTGAAGCTTTCTTT.

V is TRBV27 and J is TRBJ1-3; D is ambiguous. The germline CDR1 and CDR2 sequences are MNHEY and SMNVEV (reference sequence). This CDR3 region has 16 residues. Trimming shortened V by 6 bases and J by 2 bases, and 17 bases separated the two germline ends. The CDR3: CASSPSVEGPGNTIYF. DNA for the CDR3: TGTGCCAGCAGCCCCTCGGTGGAAGGGCCTGGAAACACCATATATTTT.

The CDR3 sequence: CASSLPTGGMTEAFF. The CDR3 DNA is TGTGCCAGCAGCCTCCCCACAGGGGGCATGACTGAAGCTTTCTTT. V is TRBV7-8 and J is TRBJ1-1, with 9 bases fitting TRBD1. The CDR3 totals 15 residues. Germline trimming cut 5 bases from V and 5 bases from J; bases unmatched to any gene: 9. CDR1 and CDR2 (germline): SGHVS, FQNEAQ.

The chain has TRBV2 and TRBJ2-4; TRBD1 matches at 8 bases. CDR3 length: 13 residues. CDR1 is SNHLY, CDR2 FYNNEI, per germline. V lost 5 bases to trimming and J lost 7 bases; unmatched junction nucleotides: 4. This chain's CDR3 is CASSQGAGNIQYF. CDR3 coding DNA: TGTGCCAGCAGTCAGGGGGCGGGGAACATTCAGTACTTC.

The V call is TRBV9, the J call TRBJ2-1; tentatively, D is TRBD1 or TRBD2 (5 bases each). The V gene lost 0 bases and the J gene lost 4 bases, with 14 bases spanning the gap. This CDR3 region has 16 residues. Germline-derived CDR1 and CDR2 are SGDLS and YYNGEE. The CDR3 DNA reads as TGTGCCAGCAGCGTAGCAGGGATATCGGGATACAATGAGCAGTTCTTC. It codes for CASSVAGISGYNEQFF.

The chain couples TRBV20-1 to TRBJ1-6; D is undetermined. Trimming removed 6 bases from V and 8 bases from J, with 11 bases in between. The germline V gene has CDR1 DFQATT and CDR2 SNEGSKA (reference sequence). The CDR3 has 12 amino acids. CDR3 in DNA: TGCAGTGCCCACGGAGTGGATTCACCCCTCCACTTT. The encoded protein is CSAHGVDSPLHF.